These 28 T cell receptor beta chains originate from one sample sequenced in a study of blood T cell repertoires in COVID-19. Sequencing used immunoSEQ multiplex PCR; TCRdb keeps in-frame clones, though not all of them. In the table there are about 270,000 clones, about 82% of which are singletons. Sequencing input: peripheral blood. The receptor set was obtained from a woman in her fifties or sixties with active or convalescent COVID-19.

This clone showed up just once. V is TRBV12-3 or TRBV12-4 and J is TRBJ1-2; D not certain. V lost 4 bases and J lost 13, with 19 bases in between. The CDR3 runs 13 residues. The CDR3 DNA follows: TGTGCCAGCAGTTATGACACCTTAAGGGAGACCACCTTC. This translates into CASSYDTLRETTF.

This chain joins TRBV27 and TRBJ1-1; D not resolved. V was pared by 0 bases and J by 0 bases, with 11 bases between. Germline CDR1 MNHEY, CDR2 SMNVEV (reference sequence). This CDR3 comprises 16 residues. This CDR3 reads CASSLSPAGLNTEAFF. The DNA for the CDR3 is TGTGCCAGCAGTTTATCGCCAGCAGGTTTGAACACTGAAGCTTTCTTT.

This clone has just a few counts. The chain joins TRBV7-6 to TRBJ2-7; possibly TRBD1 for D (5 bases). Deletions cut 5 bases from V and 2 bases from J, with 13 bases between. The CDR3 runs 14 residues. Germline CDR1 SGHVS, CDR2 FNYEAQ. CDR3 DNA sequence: TGTGCCAGCAGCCCCAGGGCCTCCACCTACGAGCAGTACTTC. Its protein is CASSPRASTYEQYF.

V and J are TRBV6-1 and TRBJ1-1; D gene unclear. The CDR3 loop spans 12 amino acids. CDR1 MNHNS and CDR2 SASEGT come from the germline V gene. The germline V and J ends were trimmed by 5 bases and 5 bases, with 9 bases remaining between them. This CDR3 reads CASSPPETEAFF. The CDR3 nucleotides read TGTGCCAGCAGTCCCCCGGAGACTGAAGCTTTCTTT.

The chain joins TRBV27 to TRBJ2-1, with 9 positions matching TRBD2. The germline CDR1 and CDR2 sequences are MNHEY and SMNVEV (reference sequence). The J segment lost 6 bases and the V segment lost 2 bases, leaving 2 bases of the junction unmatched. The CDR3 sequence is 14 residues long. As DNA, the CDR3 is TGTGCCAGCAGTTTAATACTAGCGGGCAATGAGCAGTTCTTC. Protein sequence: CASSLILAGNEQFF.

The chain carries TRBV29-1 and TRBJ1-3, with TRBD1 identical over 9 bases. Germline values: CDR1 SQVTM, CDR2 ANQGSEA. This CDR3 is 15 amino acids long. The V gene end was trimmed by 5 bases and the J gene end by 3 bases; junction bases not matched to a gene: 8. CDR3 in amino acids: CSVSGTGRGGNTIYF. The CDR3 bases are TGCAGCGTTTCCGGGACAGGGCGAGGTGGAAACACCATATATTTT. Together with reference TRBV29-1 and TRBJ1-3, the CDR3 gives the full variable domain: SAVISQKPSRDICQRGTSLTIQCQVDSQVTMMFWYRQQPGQSLTLIATANQGSEATYESGFVIDKFPISRPNLTFSTLTVSNMSPEDSSIYLCSVSGTGRGGNTIYFGEGSWLTVV.

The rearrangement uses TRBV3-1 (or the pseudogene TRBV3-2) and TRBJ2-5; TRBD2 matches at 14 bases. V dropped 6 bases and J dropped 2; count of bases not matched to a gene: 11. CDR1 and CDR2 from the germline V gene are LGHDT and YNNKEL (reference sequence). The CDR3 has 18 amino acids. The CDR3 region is CASSAGTSGRGGQETQYF. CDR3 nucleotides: TGTGCCAGCAGTGCCGGGACTAGCGGGAGAGGGGGACAAGAGACCCAGTACTTC.

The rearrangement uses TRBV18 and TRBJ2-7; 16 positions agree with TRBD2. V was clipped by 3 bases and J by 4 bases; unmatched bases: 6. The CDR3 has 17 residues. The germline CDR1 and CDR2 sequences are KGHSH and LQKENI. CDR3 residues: CASSPGTSGRAKYEQYF. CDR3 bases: TGTGCCAGCTCACCGGGGACTAGCGGGAGGGCGAAGTACGAGCAGTACTTC.

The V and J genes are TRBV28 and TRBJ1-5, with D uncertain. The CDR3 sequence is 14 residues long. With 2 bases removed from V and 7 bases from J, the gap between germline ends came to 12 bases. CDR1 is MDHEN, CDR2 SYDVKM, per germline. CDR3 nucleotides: TGTGCCAGCAGTTTAGCAGTATTCCACCAGCCCCAGCATTTT. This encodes CASSLAVFHQPQHF.

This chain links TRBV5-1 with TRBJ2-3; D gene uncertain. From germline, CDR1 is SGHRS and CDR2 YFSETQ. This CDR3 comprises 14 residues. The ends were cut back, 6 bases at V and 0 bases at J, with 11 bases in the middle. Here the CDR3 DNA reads TGCGCCAGCACGGAGACCTCTAGCACAGATACGCAGTATTTT. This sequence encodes CASTETSSTDTQYF.

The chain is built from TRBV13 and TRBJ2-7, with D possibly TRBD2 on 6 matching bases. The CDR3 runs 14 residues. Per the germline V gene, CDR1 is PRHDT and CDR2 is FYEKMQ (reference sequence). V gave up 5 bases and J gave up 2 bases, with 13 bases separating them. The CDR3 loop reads CASSEGGNPYEQYF. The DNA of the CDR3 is TGTGCCAGCAGCGAAGGAGGGAACCCCTACGAGCAGTACTTC.

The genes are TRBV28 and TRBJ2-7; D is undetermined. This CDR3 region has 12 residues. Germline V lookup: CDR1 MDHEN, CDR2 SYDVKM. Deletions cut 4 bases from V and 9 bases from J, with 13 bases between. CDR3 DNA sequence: TGTGCCAGCAGTTCTAAACTCCGGTGGCAGTACTTC. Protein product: CASSSKLRWQYF.

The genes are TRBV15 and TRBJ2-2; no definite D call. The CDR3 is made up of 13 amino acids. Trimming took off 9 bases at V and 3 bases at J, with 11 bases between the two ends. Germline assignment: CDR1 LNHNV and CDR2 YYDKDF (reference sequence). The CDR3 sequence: CATGNGDTGELFF. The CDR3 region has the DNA TGTGCCACAGGAAACGGAGACACCGGGGAGCTGTTTTTT.

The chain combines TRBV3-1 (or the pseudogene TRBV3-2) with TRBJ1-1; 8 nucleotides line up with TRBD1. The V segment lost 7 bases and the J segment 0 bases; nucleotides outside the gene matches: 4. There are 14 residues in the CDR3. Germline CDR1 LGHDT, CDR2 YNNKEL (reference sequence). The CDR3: CASTQGAMNTEAFF. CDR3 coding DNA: TGTGCCAGCACCCAGGGGGCGATGAACACTGAAGCTTTCTTT.

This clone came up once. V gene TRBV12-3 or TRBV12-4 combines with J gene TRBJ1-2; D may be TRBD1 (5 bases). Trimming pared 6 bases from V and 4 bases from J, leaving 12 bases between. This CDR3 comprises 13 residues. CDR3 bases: TGTGCCAGCAGCCCCCAGGGCGGCTATGGCTACACCTTC. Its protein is CASSPQGGYGYTF.

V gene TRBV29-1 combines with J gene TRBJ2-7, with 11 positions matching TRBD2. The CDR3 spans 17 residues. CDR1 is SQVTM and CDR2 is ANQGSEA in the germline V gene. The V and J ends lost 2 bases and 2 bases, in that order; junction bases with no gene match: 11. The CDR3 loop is CSVELAGGRSLAYEQYF. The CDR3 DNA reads TGCAGCGTTGAACTAGCGGGAGGCCGTTCCCTGGCCTACGAGCAGTACTTC.

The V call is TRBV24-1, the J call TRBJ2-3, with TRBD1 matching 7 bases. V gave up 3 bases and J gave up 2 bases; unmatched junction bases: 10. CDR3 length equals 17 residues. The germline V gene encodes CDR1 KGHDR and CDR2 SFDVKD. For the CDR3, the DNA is TGTGCCACCAGTGATGGGGCTTGGACAGGACTCACAGATACGCAGTATTTT. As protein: CATSDGAWTGLTDTQYF.

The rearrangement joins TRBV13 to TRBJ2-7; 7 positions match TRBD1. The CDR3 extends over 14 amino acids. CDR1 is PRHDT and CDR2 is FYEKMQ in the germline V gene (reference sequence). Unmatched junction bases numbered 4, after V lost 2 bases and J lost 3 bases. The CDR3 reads CASSLMGQIYEQYF. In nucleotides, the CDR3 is TGTGCCAGCAGCTTAATGGGACAGATCTACGAGCAGTACTTC.

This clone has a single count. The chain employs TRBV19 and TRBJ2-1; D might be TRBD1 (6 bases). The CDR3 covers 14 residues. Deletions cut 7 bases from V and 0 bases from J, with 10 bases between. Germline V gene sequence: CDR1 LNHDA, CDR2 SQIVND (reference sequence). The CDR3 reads CASKGDVSYNEQFF. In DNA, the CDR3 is TGTGCCAGTAAGGGGGATGTCTCCTACAATGAGCAGTTCTTC. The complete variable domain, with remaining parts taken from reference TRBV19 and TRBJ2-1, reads DGGITQSPKYLFRKEGQNVTLSCEQNLNHDAMYWYRQDPGQGLRLIYYSQIVNDFQKGDIAEGYSVSREKKESFPLTVTSAQKNPTAFYLCASKGDVSYNEQFFGPGTRLTVL.

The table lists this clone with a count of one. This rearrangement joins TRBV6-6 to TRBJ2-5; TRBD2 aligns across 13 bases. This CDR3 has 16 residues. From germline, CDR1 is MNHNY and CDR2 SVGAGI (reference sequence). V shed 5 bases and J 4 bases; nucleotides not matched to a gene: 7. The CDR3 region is CASSRTSGRGGETQYF. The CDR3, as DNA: TGTGCCAGCAGTAGGACTAGCGGGAGAGGGGGAGAGACCCAGTACTTC.

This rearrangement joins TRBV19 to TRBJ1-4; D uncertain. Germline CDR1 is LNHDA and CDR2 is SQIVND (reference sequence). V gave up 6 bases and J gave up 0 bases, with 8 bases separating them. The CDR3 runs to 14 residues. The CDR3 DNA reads TGTGCCAGTAGCCTACAGTCAACTAATGAAAAACTGTTTTTT. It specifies CASSLQSTNEKLFF.

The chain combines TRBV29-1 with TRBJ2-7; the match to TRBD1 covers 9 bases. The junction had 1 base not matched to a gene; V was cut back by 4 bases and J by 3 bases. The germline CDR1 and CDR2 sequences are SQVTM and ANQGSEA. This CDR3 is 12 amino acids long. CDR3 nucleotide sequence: TGCAGCGTTGGACAGGGGGGCTACGAGCAGTACTTC. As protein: CSVGQGGYEQYF.

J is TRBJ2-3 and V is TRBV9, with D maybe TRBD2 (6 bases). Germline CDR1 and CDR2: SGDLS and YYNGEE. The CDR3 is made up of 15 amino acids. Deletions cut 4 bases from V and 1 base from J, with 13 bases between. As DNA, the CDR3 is TGTGCCAGCAGCACCCTAGCGACAGGCACAGATACGCAGTATTTT. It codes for CASSTLATGTDTQYF.

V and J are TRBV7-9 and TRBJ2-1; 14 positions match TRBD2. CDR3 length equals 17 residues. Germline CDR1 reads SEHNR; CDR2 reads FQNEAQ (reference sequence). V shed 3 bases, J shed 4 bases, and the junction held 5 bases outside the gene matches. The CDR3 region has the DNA TGTGCCAGCAGCTTTCGCGGGACTAGCGGGGGTTACAATGAGCAGTTCTTC. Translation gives CASSFRGTSGGYNEQFF.

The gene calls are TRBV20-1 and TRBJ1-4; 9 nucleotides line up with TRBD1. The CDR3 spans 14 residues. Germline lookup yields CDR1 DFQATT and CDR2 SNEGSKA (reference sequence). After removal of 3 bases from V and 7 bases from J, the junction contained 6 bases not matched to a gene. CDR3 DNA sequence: TGCAGTGCTAGTCGGGGACAGGGTAGTGAAAAACTGTTTTTT. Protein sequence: CSASRGQGSEKLFF.

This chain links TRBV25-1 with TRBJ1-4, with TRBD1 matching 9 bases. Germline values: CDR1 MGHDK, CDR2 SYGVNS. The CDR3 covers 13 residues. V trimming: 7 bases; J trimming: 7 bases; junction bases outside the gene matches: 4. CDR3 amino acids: CASKGQGFEKLFF. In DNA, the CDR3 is TGTGCCAGCAAGGGACAGGGTTTTGAAAAACTGTTTTTT.

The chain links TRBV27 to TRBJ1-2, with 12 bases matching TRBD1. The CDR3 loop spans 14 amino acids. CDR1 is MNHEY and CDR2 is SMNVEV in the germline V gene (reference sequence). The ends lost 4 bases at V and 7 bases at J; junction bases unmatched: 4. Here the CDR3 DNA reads TGTGCCAGCAGTTCCCCGGGACAGGGGGCTGGCTACACCTTC. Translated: CASSSPGQGAGYTF.

The CDR3 region has the DNA TGTGCCAGCAGTCGGGACAGGGGGTTGGGGGGCAATCAGCCCCAGCATTTT. Translating gives CASSRDRGLGGNQPQHF. This chain joins TRBV6-2 or TRBV6-3 and TRBJ1-5; 11 positions match TRBD1. V lost 5 bases to trimming and J lost 2 bases; unmatched junction nucleotides: 8. CDR1 is MNHEY and CDR2 is SVGEGT in the germline V gene. This CDR3 is built from 17 residues.